This T cell receptor beta chain emerged from a study of T cell responses to AZD1222 COVID-19 vaccine. Here immunoSEQ multiplex PCR was the method, and the copy in TCRdb shows in-frame clones only, minus some. The table has some 100,000 clones, roughly nine tenths seen once. Study-level points and caveats: In the spike-specific TCR repertoire, nearly half reportedly target unmutated variant regions.

Regarding this clone: The target antigen is unknown.

CDR3 length: 14 amino acids. The germline V gene encodes CDR1 SGHTA and CDR2 FQGNSA. With 3 bases removed from V and 2 bases from J, the gap between germline ends came to 10 bases. Sample: peripheral blood, taken on day 0 of AZD1222 vaccination. The rearrangement joins TRBV7-2 to TRBJ2-5, with D perhaps TRBD2 (5 bases). This TCR derives from an adult in good health. The CDR3 nucleotides read TGTGCCAGCAGCTTCGGAGGTCAGCAAGAGACCCAGTACTTC. Amino acids: CASSFGGQQETQYF. Looking up the rest from reference TRBV7-2 and TRBJ2-5 gives the full variable domain: GAGVSQSPSNKVTEKGKDVELRCDPISGHTALYWYRQSLGQGLEFLIYFQGNSAPDKSGLPSDRFSAERTGGSVSTLTIQRTQQEDSAVYLCASSFGGQQETQYFGPGTRLLVL.